Listed here are 28 T cell receptor beta chains from one sample, sequenced in a study of blood T cells in healthy people across ages (dated by TCRdb to about 2015). Library preparation used 5' RACE. A second PCR of about 6 to 12 cycles was run with a J-beta primer mix and a sample-barcoded 5' primer. TCRdb reran the public reads through fastp at Q25 and MiXCR, keeping productive beta chains. Entries that share a CDR3 protein sequence are merged under the most common genes and DNA. This sample holds over 1,500,000 distinct CDR3 sequences; about two fifths were observed only once. Roughly 24% of the sample goes to the ten largest clones. Material: blood. Receptors originate from a human donor in good health.

The V call is TRBV12-5, the J call TRBJ1-6; D call uncertain. The CDR3 is made up of 17 amino acids. CDR1 and CDR2 (germline): LGHNT, FRNRAP. V gave up 2 bases and J gave up 0 bases, with 11 bases separating them. The CDR3 DNA is TGTGCTAGTGGTTTGACACTGGGAAGCTCCTATAATTCACCCCTCCACTTT. It yields the protein CASGLTLGSSYNSPLHF.

In this sample, this clonotype turned up a few times. The chain has TRBV12-3 or TRBV12-4 and TRBJ1-1; no clear D. There are 13 residues in the CDR3. V was trimmed by 3 bases and J by 1 base, leaving 6 bases between them. The CDR3 reads CASSFFQNTEAFF. CDR3 in DNA: TGTGCCAGCAGTTTTTTTCAGAACACTGAAGCTTTCTTT.

This clonotype was seen a few times. V usage is TRBV28 and J usage is TRBJ1-1; D is perhaps TRBD1 (6 bases). Trimming removed 7 bases at V and 5 bases at J, with 23 bases between. The CDR3 runs to 16 residues. The germline V gene has CDR1 MDHEN and CDR2 SYDVKM. The CDR3 sequence: CASTTLTTGGKTEAFF. CDR3 DNA: TGTGCCAGCACCACCCTAACGACGGGGGGCAAGACTGAAGCTTTCTTT.

This clonotype has only a few counts. This rearrangement joins TRBV4-2 to TRBJ2-6; D remains unclear. V lost 0 bases and J 4 bases, leaving 7 bases between the germline ends. The length of the CDR3 is 15 residues. The germline V gene has CDR1 LGHNA and CDR2 YNFKEQ. CDR3 in DNA: TGTGCCAGCAGCCAAGATTTCTGGGGGGCCAACGTCCTGACTTTC. Translating gives CASSQDFWGANVLTF.

This clonotype was seen a few times. The CDR3 DNA reads as TGCAGCGCACAGGGCAATACCTTCTCTAACTATGGCTACACCTTC. Its translation: CSAQGNTFSNYGYTF. This chain connects TRBV29-1 to TRBJ1-2, with TRBD1 as a possible D gene (6 bases). The CDR3 contains 15 residues. Germline values: CDR1 SQVTM, CDR2 ANQGSEA. V dropped 7 bases and J dropped 0 bases, with 18 bases sitting between them.

This clonotype was detected a few times. The chain links TRBV6-1 to TRBJ2-6; D is undetermined. This CDR3 comprises 14 residues. The germline V gene has CDR1 MNHNS and CDR2 SASEGT. V gave up 11 bases and J gave up 1 base, with 12 bases separating them. The DNA of the CDR3 is TGTGCCGCCCCCTTGTTGTCTGGGGCCAACGTCCTGACTTTC. Protein sequence: CAAPLLSGANVLTF.

This clonotype has just a few counts. The rearrangement joins TRBV15 to TRBJ1-1, with D unresolved. The V and J ends lost 3 bases and 4 bases respectively, with 12 bases between them. The V gene's germline CDR1 is LNHNV and CDR2 YYDKDF (reference sequence). The CDR3 totals 14 residues. CDR3 in amino acids: CATSSLGRGTEAFF. CDR3 nucleotides: TGTGCCACCAGCAGCTTGGGCCGGGGCACTGAAGCTTTCTTT.

To note about this clonotype: One end of the junction varies from germline; a read error may be responsible. The chain recombines TRBV29-1 with TRBJ1-2; D might be TRBD1 (5 bases). Germline V lookup: CDR1 SQVTM, CDR2 ANQGSEA. This CDR3 spans 14 amino acids. The CDR3 coding sequence is TGCAGCGTTAAAGATCGGGGCCAGGGCTATGGCTACACCTTC. Encoded protein: CSVKDRGQGYGYTF.

In its sample, this clonotype was seen a few times. The chain recombines TRBV7-3 with TRBJ2-1; D might be TRBD1 (6 bases). Trimming removed 5 bases at V and 8 bases at J, with 13 bases between. In germline, CDR1 is SGHTA, CDR2 FQGTGA. This CDR3 region has 13 residues. The CDR3 nucleotides are TGTGCCAGCAGCCCAACAGGGTTACATGAGCAGTTCTTC. Amino acids: CASSPTGLHEQFF.

V gene TRBV5-1 combines with J gene TRBJ1-4; 9 bases are shared with TRBD1. Germline loops: CDR1 SGHRS, CDR2 YFSETQ. The CDR3 is 16 amino acids. J gave up 5 bases and V 5 bases, and 10 bases lay outside the gene matches. CDR3 coding DNA: TGCGCCAGCAGTCCCGGGGACAGGGACGCGAATGAAAAACTGTTTTTT. Its protein product is CASSPGDRDANEKLFF.

To note about this clonotype: Compared with germline, one end of the junction differs, possibly owing to a read error. The rearrangement uses TRBV5-1 and TRBJ2-7; a possible D gene is TRBD1 (6 bases). From germline, CDR1 is SGHRS and CDR2 YFSETQ. This CDR3 contains 14 residues. The DNA for the CDR3 is TGCGCCAGCGAACAGGGTTCCAAGTCCTCCGAGCAGTACTTC. Translation: CASEQGSKSSEQYF. Based on the CDR3 plus reference TRBV5-1 and TRBJ2-7, the full variable domain is KAGVTQTPRYLIKTRGQQVTLSCSPISGHRSVSWYQQTPGQGLQFLFEYFSETQRNKGNFPGRFSGRQFSNSRSEMNVSTLELGDSALYLCASEQGSKSSEQYFGPGTRLTVT.

This clonotype was seen only a few times. In nucleotides, the CDR3 is TGCAGTGCTAGAGGAATTAGGACAGGAGGTGGGACAGATACGCAGTATTTT. Translating gives CSARGIRTGGGTDTQYF. The chain couples TRBV20-1 to TRBJ2-3, with 7 bases lining up with TRBD1. This CDR3 is 17 amino acids long. Germline V gene lookup returns CDR1 DFQATT and CDR2 SNEGSKA (reference sequence). After removal of 1 base from V and 3 bases from J, the junction contained 13 bases not matched to a gene.

The rearrangement joins TRBV6-2 or TRBV6-3 to TRBJ2-5; 8 bases match TRBD1. The J call may be incorrect, as the DNA end agrees better with TRBJ2-7. The CDR3 length is 15 residues. Per germline, CDR1 MNHEY and CDR2 SVGEGT. CDR3 DNA: TGTGCCAGCAGTTACACCCGGACAGGGACCTACGAGCAGTACTTC. This codes for CASSYTRTGTYEQYF.

CDR3 DNA sequence: TGTGCCACCAGCAGAGATCGCAAGAATTCACCCCTCCACTTT. This codes for CATSRDRKNSPLHF. This chain links TRBV15 with TRBJ1-6; no definite D call. Trimming took 0 bases from V and 7 from J, leaving 7 bases between them. Germline V lookup: CDR1 LNHNV, CDR2 YYDKDF (reference sequence). The length of the CDR3 is 14 residues.

This clonotype appeared a few times. The CDR3 protein is CASSLPGSYYEQYF. CDR3 coding DNA: TGTGCCAGCAGCTTACCAGGGTCTTACTACGAGCAGTACTTC. The V and J genes are TRBV7-2 and TRBJ2-7, with TRBD1 as a possible D gene (5 bases). Germline-derived CDR1 and CDR2 are SGHTA and FQGNSA. This CDR3 is 14 amino acids long. V lost 2 bases to trimming and J lost 3 bases, with 11 bases between them.

As concerns this clonotype: It may be a read error: a sequence one base away is much more abundant. The V gene is TRBV4-1, the J gene TRBJ2-5; D remains unclear. Germline V gene data show CDR1 as MGHRA and CDR2 as YSYEKL. CDR3 length: 13 amino acids. The CDR3 nucleotides read TGCGCCAACAGCCAAGGCAGTGGAGAGACCCAGTACTTC. Translating gives CANSQGSGETQYF.

The chain combines TRBV12-3 or TRBV12-4 with TRBJ2-1; 7 bases match TRBD1. With V trimmed by 7 bases and J by 2 bases, 11 bases remained unmatched. The CDR3 has 16 residues. The CDR3 DNA reads TGTGCCAGCATCCCTCGGACAGGTTGGACCTACAATGAGCAGTTCTTC. It encodes CASIPRTGWTYNEQFF.

This clonotype has more than one count but fewer than ten. The chain recombines TRBV7-8 with TRBJ2-2, with D hard to call. Looked up from germline, CDR1 is SGHVS and CDR2 is FQNEAQ. The germline V and J ends were trimmed by 5 bases and 7 bases, with 17 bases remaining between them. The CDR3 has 15 amino acids. The CDR3: CASSHPPRRNGELFF. DNA for the CDR3: TGTGCCAGCAGCCACCCTCCCAGGAGAAACGGGGAGCTGTTTTTT.

The chain couples TRBV11-2 to TRBJ2-3; D uncertain. This CDR3 is built from 14 residues. Germline loops: CDR1 SGHAT, CDR2 FQNNGV. V lost 5 bases to trimming and J lost 2 bases, with 11 bases between them. CDR3 sequence: CASSPSRPTDTQYF. The CDR3 DNA follows: TGTGCCAGCAGCCCTAGTCGCCCCACAGATACGCAGTATTTT.

This chain uses TRBV27 with TRBJ1-1; no definite D call. Germline loops: CDR1 MNHEY, CDR2 SMNVEV (reference sequence). The CDR3 is made up of 14 amino acids. V shed 4 bases and J shed 1 base, with 10 bases lying between them. CDR3: CASSSGWENTEAFF. Here the CDR3 DNA reads TGTGCCAGCAGTTCGGGATGGGAGAACACTGAAGCTTTCTTT.

The V gene is TRBV4-1, the J gene TRBJ1-1, with a possible D match to TRBD1 (5 bases). The CDR3 contains 12 residues. The V gene lost 0 bases and the J gene lost 7 bases, with 6 bases spanning the gap. The germline gives CDR1 MGHRA, CDR2 YSYEKL. The DNA for the CDR3 is TGCGCCAGCAGCCAAGAGGGGGTTGAAGCTTTCTTT. As protein: CASSQEGVEAFF.

The chain joins TRBV12-3 or TRBV12-4 to TRBJ1-5, with D maybe TRBD1 (6 bases). The V end was cut by 3 bases, the J end by 5 bases, with 11 bases between. The CDR3 totals 14 residues. CDR3 coding DNA: TGTGCCAGCAGTTTTCACAGGGCCGATCAGCCCCAGCATTTT. It encodes CASSFHRADQPQHF.

The table lists this clonotype with a few counts. The V and J genes are TRBV20-1 and TRBJ2-3, with D possibly matching TRBD2 (5 bases). Deletions cut 6 bases from V and 2 bases from J, with 12 bases between. Per the germline V gene, CDR1 is DFQATT and CDR2 is SNEGSKA (reference sequence). This CDR3 has 13 amino acids. CDR3 coding DNA: TGCAGTGCCCTCCTCGGGGACACAGATACGCAGTATTTT. Translating it yields CSALLGDTDTQYF.

This clonotype turned up a few times. V usage is TRBV10-3 and J usage is TRBJ2-6, with D possibly being TRBD1 (5 bases). Per the germline V gene, CDR1 is ENHRY and CDR2 is SYGVKD. The length of the CDR3 is 15 residues. V was clipped by 6 bases and J by 0 bases, with 9 bases between them. CDR3 protein: CAIRQDLSGANVLTF. CDR3 DNA sequence: TGTGCCATCAGACAGGACCTCTCTGGGGCCAACGTCCTGACTTTC.

The chain uses TRBV9 and TRBJ2-2; 10 bases are a match to TRBD2. J lost 5 bases, V lost 3 bases, and 4 bases had no gene match. The CDR3 loop spans 15 amino acids. The V gene's germline CDR1 is SGDLS and CDR2 YYNGEE. The DNA for the CDR3 is TGTGCCAGCAGCGGGACTAGCGGAGGGACCGGGGAGCTGTTTTTT. Protein: CASSGTSGGTGELFF.

This rearrangement joins TRBV7-9 to TRBJ2-3; 9 bases align to TRBD1. CDR3 length: 15 residues. With 5 bases clipped from V and 3 bases from J, the junction kept 6 bases outside the gene matches. Germline V gene sequence: CDR1 SEHNR, CDR2 FQNEAQ (reference sequence). In DNA form, the CDR3 reads TGTGCCAGCAGCAGGGACAGGGAAGTGACAGATACGCAGTATTTT. Amino acids: CASSRDREVTDTQYF.

The CDR3 DNA follows: TGTGCCAGCTTTAGGTCTCGAAACCCGGATGGAGAGACCCAGTACTTC. It specifies CASFRSRNPDGETQYF. The V call is TRBV6-5, the J call TRBJ2-5; D remains unclear. CDR1 MNHEY and CDR2 SVGAGI come from the germline V gene. The CDR3 totals 16 residues. The ends were cut back, 8 bases at V and 4 bases at J, with 23 bases in the middle.

The CDR3 spells CASRRQGEDGYTF. The CDR3 DNA is TGTGCCAGCAGAAGACAGGGGGAGGATGGCTACACCTTC. The chain has TRBV12-3 or TRBV12-4 and TRBJ1-2; TRBD1 matches at 9 bases. The CDR3 has 13 residues. V was clipped by 6 bases and J by 6 bases; unmatched bases: 5.